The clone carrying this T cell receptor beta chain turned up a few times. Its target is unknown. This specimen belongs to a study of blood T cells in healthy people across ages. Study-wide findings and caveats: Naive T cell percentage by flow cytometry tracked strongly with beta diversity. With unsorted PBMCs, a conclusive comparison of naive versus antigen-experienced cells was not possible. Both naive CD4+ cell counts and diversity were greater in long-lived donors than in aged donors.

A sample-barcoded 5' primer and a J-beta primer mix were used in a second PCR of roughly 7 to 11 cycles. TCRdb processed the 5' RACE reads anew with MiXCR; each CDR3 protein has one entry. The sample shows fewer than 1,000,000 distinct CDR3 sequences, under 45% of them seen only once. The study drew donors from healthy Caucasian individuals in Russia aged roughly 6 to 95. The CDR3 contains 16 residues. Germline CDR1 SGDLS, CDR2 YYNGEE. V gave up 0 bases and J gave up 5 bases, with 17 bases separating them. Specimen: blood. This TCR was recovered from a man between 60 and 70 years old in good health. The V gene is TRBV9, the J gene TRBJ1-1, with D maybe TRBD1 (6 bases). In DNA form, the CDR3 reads TGTGCCAGCAGCGTAGACGCTAGGGGGGGAGGTACTGAAGCTTTCTTT. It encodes CASSVDARGGGTEAFF. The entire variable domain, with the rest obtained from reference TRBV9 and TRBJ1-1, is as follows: DSGVTQTPKHLITATGQRVTLRCSPRSGDLSVYWYQQSLDQGLQFLIQYYNGEERAKGNILERFSAQQFPDLHSELNLSSLELGDSALYFCASSVDARGGGTEAFFGQGTRLTVV.